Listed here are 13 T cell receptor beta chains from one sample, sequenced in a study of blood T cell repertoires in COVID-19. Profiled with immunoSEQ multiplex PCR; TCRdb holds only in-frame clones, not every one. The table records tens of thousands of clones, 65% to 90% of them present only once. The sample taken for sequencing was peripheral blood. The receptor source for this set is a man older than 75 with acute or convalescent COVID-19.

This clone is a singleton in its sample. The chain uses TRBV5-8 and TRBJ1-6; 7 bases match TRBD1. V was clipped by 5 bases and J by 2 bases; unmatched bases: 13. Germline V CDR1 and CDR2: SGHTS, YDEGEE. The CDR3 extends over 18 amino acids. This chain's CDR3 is CASRKGQSGGTYNSPLHF. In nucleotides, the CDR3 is TGTGCCAGCAGGAAGGGACAGTCGGGAGGGACCTATAATTCACCCCTCCACTTT.

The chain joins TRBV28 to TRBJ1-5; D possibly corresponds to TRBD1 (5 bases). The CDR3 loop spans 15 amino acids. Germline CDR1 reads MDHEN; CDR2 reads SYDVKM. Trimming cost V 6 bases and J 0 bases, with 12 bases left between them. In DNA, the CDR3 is TGTGCCAGCAGAAGAGGAGGGGATAGCAATCAGCCCCAGCATTTT. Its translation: CASRRGGDSNQPQHF.

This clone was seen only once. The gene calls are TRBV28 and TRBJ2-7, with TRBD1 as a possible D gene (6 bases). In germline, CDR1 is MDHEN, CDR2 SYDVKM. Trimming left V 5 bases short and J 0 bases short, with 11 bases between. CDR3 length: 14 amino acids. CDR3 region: CASSTLGGSYEQYF. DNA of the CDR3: TGTGCCAGCAGTACCTTAGGGGGCTCCTACGAGCAGTACTTC.

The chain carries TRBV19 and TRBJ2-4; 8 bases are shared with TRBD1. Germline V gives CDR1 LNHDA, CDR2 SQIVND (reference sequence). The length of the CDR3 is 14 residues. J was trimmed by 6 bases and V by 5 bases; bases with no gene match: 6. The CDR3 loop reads CASSLTGGRNIQYF. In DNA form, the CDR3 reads TGTGCCAGTAGTCTTACAGGGGGTAGAAACATTCAGTACTTC.

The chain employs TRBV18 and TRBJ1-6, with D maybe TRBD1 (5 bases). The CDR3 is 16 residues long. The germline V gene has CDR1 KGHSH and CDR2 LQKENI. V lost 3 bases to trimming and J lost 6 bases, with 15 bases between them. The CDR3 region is CASSPGTQTFNSPLHF. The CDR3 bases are TGTGCCAGCTCACCCGGGACTCAAACTTTTAATTCACCCCTCCACTTT.

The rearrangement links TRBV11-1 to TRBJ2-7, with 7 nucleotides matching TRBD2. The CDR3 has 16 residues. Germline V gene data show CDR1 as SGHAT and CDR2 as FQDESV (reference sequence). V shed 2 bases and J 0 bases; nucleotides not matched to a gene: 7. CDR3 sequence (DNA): TGTGCCAGCAGCTTATCCCCTAGCGGAGTCTCCTACGAGCAGTACTTC. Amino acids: CASSLSPSGVSYEQYF.

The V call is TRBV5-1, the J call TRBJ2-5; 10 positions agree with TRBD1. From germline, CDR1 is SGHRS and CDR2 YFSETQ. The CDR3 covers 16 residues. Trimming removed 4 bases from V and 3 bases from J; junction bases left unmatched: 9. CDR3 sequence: CASSRIPTGGKETQYF. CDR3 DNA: TGCGCCAGCAGCCGTATCCCGACAGGGGGCAAAGAGACCCAGTACTTC.

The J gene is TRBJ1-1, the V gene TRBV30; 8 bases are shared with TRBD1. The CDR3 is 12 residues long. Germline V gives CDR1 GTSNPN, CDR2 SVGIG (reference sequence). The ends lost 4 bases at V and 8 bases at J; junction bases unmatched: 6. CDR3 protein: CAWTGQGFEAFF. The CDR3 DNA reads TGTGCCTGGACCGGACAGGGATTCGAAGCTTTCTTT.

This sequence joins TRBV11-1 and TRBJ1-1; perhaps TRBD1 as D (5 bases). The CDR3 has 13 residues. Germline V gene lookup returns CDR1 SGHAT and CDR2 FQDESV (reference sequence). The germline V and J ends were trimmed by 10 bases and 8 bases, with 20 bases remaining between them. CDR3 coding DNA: TGTGCCACCGGTGGGGCAGGGCGATCCGAAGCTTTCTTT. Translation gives CATGGAGRSEAFF.

In DNA, the CDR3 is TGTGCCAGCACCGAAACCCTGGCCGACAGGACAGATCAGCCCCAGCATTTT. Translated: CASTETLADRTDQPQHF. The chain has TRBV21-1 and TRBJ1-5; the D call in the table, TRBD1, was not verified against the DNA. TRBV21-1 is flagged as a pseudogene. The CDR3 covers 17 residues.

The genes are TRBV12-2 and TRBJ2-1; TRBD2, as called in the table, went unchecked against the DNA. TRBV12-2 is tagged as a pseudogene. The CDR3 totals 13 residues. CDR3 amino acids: CASRSGLAHEQFF. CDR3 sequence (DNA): TGTGCAAGTCGCTCAGGACTAGCCCATGAGCAGTTCTTC.

As DNA, the CDR3 is TGTGCCAGCAGTTGGGGACAGTACTATGGCTACACCTTC. Translating gives CASSWGQYYGYTF. The rearrangement joins TRBV6-5 to TRBJ1-2, with 7 bases fitting TRBD1. V trimming: 4 bases; J trimming: 3 bases; junction bases outside the gene matches: 2. From germline, CDR1 is MNHEY and CDR2 SVGAGI. The CDR3 covers 13 residues.

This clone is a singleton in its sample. CDR3: CASSISQTLDNSPLHF. The CDR3 nucleotides read TGTGCCAGTAGTATCTCGCAGACTCTTGATAATTCACCCCTCCACTTT. The V and J genes are TRBV19 and TRBJ1-6; no definite D call. Trimming stripped 3 bases from V and 5 bases from J, with 14 bases between. In germline, CDR1 is LNHDA, CDR2 SQIVND (reference sequence). The CDR3 loop spans 16 amino acids.